The sequence of this T cell receptor (beta chain) was determined in a study of control samples from healthy donors and cancer patients. The germline V and J ends were trimmed by 6 bases and 1 base, with 3 bases remaining between them. The germline gives CDR1 SQVTM, CDR2 ANQGSEA. This CDR3 contains 10 residues. Method: immunoSEQ multiplex PCR; TCRdb's copy keeps in-frame clones and lacks some. The data hold approximately 140,000 clones, with approximately 93% observed a single time. Sequencing input: blood. The sequence was collected from a man between 18 and 29 years old in good health. The J gene is TRBJ1-2, the V gene TRBV29-1; D not certain. The CDR3, as DNA: TGCAGCGTCTTTAACTATGGCTACACCTTC. Translation gives CSVFNYGYTF.